The rows below give T cell receptor beta chains drawn from one sample of a study of blood T cell repertoires in COVID-19. Measured with immunoSEQ multiplex PCR; TCRdb has only the in-frame clones, and not every one. This sample has under 300,000 clones, with approximately 86% found just once. Sequenced: peripheral blood. The receptor set was obtained from a woman in her seventies with COVID-19, enrolled during active disease. Both conserved end residues are part of each CDR3. A D gene is named only where the DNA matches it firmly. Rows give clone size only sometimes, using once, few, many, or a class for an expanded clone.

TRBD2,18,TRBJ2-2,TRBV5-1,NA,TGCGCCAGCAGCTCGGGACTAGCGGGGGCCCTAGGTACCGGGGAGCTGTTTTTT,CASSSGLAGALGTGELFF
NA,16,TRBJ2-5,TRBV18,NA,TGTGCCAGCTCACCAATAACAACAAATTTGCAAGAGACCCAGTACTTC,CASSPITTNLQETQYF
NA,16,TRBJ2-3,TRBV6-5,NA,TGTGCCAGCAGTTACCAAGTGGCTTCTAGCACAGATACGCAGTATTTT,CASSYQVASSTDTQYF
TRBD1,13,TRBJ1-2,TRBV5-6,NA,TGTGCCAGCAGCCCGGGACAGATCTATGGCTACACCTTC,CASSPGQIYGYTF
TRBD1,14,TRBJ2-7,TRBV7-8,few,TGTGCCAGCAGCATCCGGGACAGGGGAAACGAGCAGTACTTC,CASSIRDRGNEQYF
NA,15,TRBJ1-1,TRBV19,NA,TGTGCCAGTAGTTTTCAACAGGGTCTGAACACTGAAGCTTTCTTT,CASSFQQGLNTEAFF
NA,15,TRBJ2-2,TRBV5-4,NA,TGTGCCAGCAGTCCGGACGGGGGGCGCGTCGGGGAGCTGTTTTTT,CASSPDGGRVGELFF
TRBD1,15,TRBJ2-5,TRBV19,NA,TGTGCCAGTAGGCATCTAAGGACAGGGGACCAGACCCAGTACTTC,CASRHLRTGDQTQYF
NA,16,TRBJ2-5,TRBV7-2,NA,TGTGCCAGCAGCTTAGGTTCGGGGAGCGGCCAAGAGACCCAGTACTTC,CASSLGSGSGQETQYF
TRBD1,17,TRBJ2-5,TRBV5-6,NA,TGTGCCAGCAGCCCCTGGGGACAGGGGAAATTACAAGAGACCCAGTACTTC,CASSPWGQGKLQETQYF
NA,14,TRBJ2-7,TRBV5-1,NA,TGCGCCAGCAGCTTGAGGGGGTCAGAAGCCGAGCAGTACTTC,CASSLRGSEAEQYF
TRBD1,12,TRBJ1-5,TRBV2,NA,TGTGCCAGCGACAGGGGTTTCGAGCCCCAGCATTTT,CASDRGFEPQHF
NA,13,TRBJ2-2,TRBV5-1,NA,TGCGCCAGCAGCTTGGAAGGGGTCGGGGAGCTGTTTTTT,CASSLEGVGELFF
NA,15,TRBJ2-2,TRBV10-2,NA,TGCGCCAGCAGTGAGTCGATGGGGGGAACCGGGGAGCTGTTTTTT,CASSESMGGTGELFF
NA,12,TRBJ1-2,TRBV19,NA,TGTGCCAGTCAGGACGGATCGGGGGGCTACACCTTC,CASQDGSGGYTF
NA,12,TRBJ1-2,TRBV4-1,once,TGCGCCAGCAGCCATGGAGTATGGGGCTACACCTTC,CASSHGVWGYTF
TRBD1,13,TRBJ1-2,TRBV6-5,NA,TGTGCCAGCAGTACCGGACAGGGGCGCGGCTACACCTTC,CASSTGQGRGYTF
TRBD2,16,TRBJ2-1,TRBV5-1,NA,TGCGCCAGCAGCTTGGCACCTAGCGGGGCATACAATGAGCAGTTCTTC,CASSLAPSGAYNEQFF
TRBD1,14,TRBJ1-1,TRBV6-5,NA,TGTGCCAGCCGGAGGGCAGGGGGCTACACTGAAGCTTTCTTT,CASRRAGGYTEAFF
TRBD1,15,TRBJ1-4,TRBV18,NA,TGTGCCAGCTCACAGGGAACAGGGGCGCGCGAAAAACTGTTTTTT,CASSQGTGAREKLFF
TRBD1,17,TRBJ1-5,TRBV4-2,NA,TGTGCCAGCAGCCAAGGGACAGGGGGTAATAGCAATCAGCCCCAGCATTTT,CASSQGTGGNSNQPQHF
NA,12,TRBJ2-5,TRBV29-1,NA,TGCACCTCCCTTGACAACCAAGAGACCCAGTACTTC,CTSLDNQETQYF
TRBD1,14,TRBJ2-7,TRBV5-8,NA,TGTGCCAGCAGCTTACCGACAGGGCAGATGGAGCAGTACTTC,CASSLPTGQMEQYF
NA,16,TRBJ1-3,TRBV5-4,once,TGTGCCAGCAGCTTGGGACTACAGGGTACTGGAAACACCATATATTTT,CASSLGLQGTGNTIYF
NA,15,TRBJ2-7,TRBV7-5,NA,TGTGCCAGAAGCTTAGTATGGGGCAGGCAGTACGAGCAGTACTTC,CARSLVWGRQYEQYF
NA,14,TRBJ2-3,TRBV7-9,NA,TGTGCCAGCAGTGGGCTAGCGAGCACAGATACGCAGTATTTT,CASSGLASTDTQYF
NA,15,TRBJ2-3,TRBV7-3,NA,TGTGCCAGCAGCCAAACCGGACACTACACAGATACGCAGTATTTT,CASSQTGHYTDTQYF
NA,13,TRBJ2-7,TRBV7-2,NA,TGTGCCAGCAGCTTACCCCACGACAGCGAGCAGTACTTC,CASSLPHDSEQYF
NA,15,TRBJ1-5,TRBV19,NA,TGTGCCAGTAGTATCTTCCAGGCAGAAAATCAGCCCCAGCATTTT,CASSIFQAENQPQHF
NA,16,TRBJ1-2,TRBV5-1,NA,TGCGCCAGCAGCCCCGCCCGACAGGCGGCCGACTATGGCTACACCTTC,CASSPARQAADYGYTF
NA,14,TRBJ1-1,TRBV7-9,NA,TGTGCCAGCAGCTCCCCTTGGGAGGGCCGTGAAGCTTTCTTT,CASSSPWEGREAFF
NA,15,TRBJ1-3,TRBV12-5,NA,TGTGCTAGTGGTCCCCGGGGGGGGCGAGGAAACACCATATATTTT,CASGPRGGRGNTIYF
NA,14,TRBJ1-1,TRBV5-4,few,TGTGCCAGCAGCGCCGGACGGGGGAACACTGAAGCTTTCTTT,CASSAGRGNTEAFF
TRBD2,15,TRBJ2-1,TRBV10-1,NA,TGCGCCAGCAGTGAGGAAGGACTAGCGACGAATGAGCAGTTCTTC,CASSEEGLATNEQFF
NA,14,TRBJ2-1,TRBV7-2,NA,TGTGCCAGCAGCTTAGACGGAGCATACAATGAGCAGTTCTTC,CASSLDGAYNEQFF
NA,15,TRBJ1-3,TRBV4-1,NA,TGCGCCAGCAGCCAGACACCGAGCTCTGGAAACACCATATATTTT,CASSQTPSSGNTIYF
NA,17,TRBJ2-3,TRBV5-1,NA,TGCGCCAGCAGCTTGGACCGGGAAGGAAAGAGCACAGATACGCAGTATTTT,CASSLDREGKSTDTQYF
NA,14,TRBJ2-1,TRBV24-1,NA,TGTGCCACCAGTGATCCCGGCAGAGGGAATGAGCAGTTCTTC,CATSDPGRGNEQFF
TRBD2,15,TRBJ2-7,TRBV30,NA,TGTGCCTGGAGTTGGGTCGGGGGGGCCAGGAACGAGCAGTACTTC,CAWSWVGGARNEQYF
TRBD1,15,TRBJ1-2,TRBV6-5,NA,TGTGCCAGCGGGGGACAGGTCCCACTCCTCTATGGCTACACCTTC,CASGGQVPLLYGYTF
TRBD2,16,TRBJ2-1,TRBV5-1,NA,TGCGCCAGCAGCTTGGCGGTAGCGGGGGGGAACGGTGAGCAGTTCTTC,CASSLAVAGGNGEQFF
TRBD1,15,TRBJ2-7,TRBV5-4,NA,TGTGCCAGCAGCACTGGACAGGGATGGTCCTACGAGCAGTACTTC,CASSTGQGWSYEQYF
TRBD1,16,TRBJ1-2,TRBV24-1,NA,TGTGCCACCAGTGATCCGGGACAGGGGGTGTCGGGGGGCTACACCTTC,CATSDPGQGVSGGYTF
TRBD1,14,TRBJ2-7,TRBV6-4,NA,TGTGCCAGCAGCGACAGGGGGCTCTCCTACGAGCAGTACTTC,CASSDRGLSYEQYF
NA,15,TRBJ2-7,TRBV21-1,NA,TGTGCCAGCAGCTCTCTGGGCCTACAGGGAACCGAGCAGTACTTC,CASSSLGLQGTEQYF
TRBD1,16,TRBJ2-7,TRBV7-8,NA,TGTGCCAGCAGCAGCACGGGACAGCCGGCAATCTACGAGCAGTACTTC,CASSSTGQPAIYEQYF
TRBD1,12,TRBJ1-2,TRBV5-1,NA,TGCGCCAGCACCGGGACAGGGGATGGCTACACCTTC,CASTGTGDGYTF
NA,15,TRBJ1-6,TRBV5-1,once,TGCGCCAGCAGCTTGGGGGGCCCTGATAATTCACCCCTCCACTTT,CASSLGGPDNSPLHF
NA,15,TRBJ2-7,TRBV14,few,TGTGCCAGCAGCCAAGGATTGGGCAGGATCTACGAGCAGTACTTC,CASSQGLGRIYEQYF